This T cell receptor (beta chain) appears in the sequencing data of a study of T cell responses to AZD1222 COVID-19 vaccine. Generated by immunoSEQ multiplex PCR, the TCRdb table keeps only in-frame clones and is missing some. The table includes tens of thousands of clones, 92% detected once. V was cut by 1 base and J by 1 base, with 9 bases left in between. The germline V gene encodes CDR1 SGHRS and CDR2 YFSETQ. The CDR3 runs 16 residues. The sequence was obtained from an adult in good health. This chain joins TRBV5-1 and TRBJ2-6, with D tentatively TRBD2 (6 bases). The material sequenced was peripheral blood, taken on day 0 of AZD1222 vaccination. In DNA form, the CDR3 reads TGCGCCAGCAGCTTGTCCGCGGGATCTGGGGCCAACGTCCTGACTTTC. This encodes CASSLSAGSGANVLTF.